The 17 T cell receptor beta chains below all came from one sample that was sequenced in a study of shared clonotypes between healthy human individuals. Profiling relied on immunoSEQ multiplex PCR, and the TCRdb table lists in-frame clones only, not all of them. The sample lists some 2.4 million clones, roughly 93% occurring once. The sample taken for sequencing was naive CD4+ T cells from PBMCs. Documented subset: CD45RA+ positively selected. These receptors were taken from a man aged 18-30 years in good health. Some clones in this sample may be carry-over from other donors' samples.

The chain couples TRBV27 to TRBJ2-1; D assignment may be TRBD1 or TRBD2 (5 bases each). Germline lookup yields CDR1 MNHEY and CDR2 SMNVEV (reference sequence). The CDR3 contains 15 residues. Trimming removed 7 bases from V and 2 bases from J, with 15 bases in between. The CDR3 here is CASTMGVGAYNEQFF. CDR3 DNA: TGTGCCAGCACCATGGGGGTAGGGGCCTACAATGAGCAGTTCTTC.

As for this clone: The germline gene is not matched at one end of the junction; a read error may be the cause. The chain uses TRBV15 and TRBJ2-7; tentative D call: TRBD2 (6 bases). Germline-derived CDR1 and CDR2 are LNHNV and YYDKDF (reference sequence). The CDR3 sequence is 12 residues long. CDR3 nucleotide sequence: TGTGCCACCAGCAGGGTCCGCGGGACGGCTAACTTC. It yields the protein CATSRVRGTANF. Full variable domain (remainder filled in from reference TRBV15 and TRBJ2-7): DAMVIQNPRYQVTQFGKPVTLSCSQTLNHNVMYWYQQKSSQAPKLLFHYYDKDFNNEADTPDNFQSRRPNTSFCFLDIRSPGLGDTAMYLCATSRVRGTANFGPGTRLTVT.

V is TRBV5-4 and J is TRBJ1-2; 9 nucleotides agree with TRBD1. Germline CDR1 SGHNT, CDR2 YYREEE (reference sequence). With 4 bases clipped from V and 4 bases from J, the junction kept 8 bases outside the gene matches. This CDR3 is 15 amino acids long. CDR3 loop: CASSLPGQGGYGYTF. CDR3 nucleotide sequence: TGTGCCAGCAGCCTTCCGGGACAGGGAGGCTATGGCTACACCTTC.

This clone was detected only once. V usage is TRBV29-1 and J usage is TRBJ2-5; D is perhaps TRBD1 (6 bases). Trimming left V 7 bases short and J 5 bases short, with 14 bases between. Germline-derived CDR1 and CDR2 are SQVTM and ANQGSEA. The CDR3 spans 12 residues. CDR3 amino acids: CSATQGTETQYF. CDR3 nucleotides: TGCAGCGCTACGCAGGGGACCGAGACCCAGTACTTC. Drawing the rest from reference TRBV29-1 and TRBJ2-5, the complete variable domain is SAVISQKPSRDICQRGTSLTIQCQVDSQVTMMFWYRQQPGQSLTLIATANQGSEATYESGFVIDKFPISRPNLTFSTLTVSNMSPEDSSIYLCSATQGTETQYFGPGTRLLVL.

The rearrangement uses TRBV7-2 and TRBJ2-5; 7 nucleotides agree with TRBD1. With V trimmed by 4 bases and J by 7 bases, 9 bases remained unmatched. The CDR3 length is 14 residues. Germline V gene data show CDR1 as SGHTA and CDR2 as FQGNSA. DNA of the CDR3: TGTGCCAGCAGCTACAGAGGGGGCCCGGGGACCCAGTACTTC. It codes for CASSYRGGPGTQYF.

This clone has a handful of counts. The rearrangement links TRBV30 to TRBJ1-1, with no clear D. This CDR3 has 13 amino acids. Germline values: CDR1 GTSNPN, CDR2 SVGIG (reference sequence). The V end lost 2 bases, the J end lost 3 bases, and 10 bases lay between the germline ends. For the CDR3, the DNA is TGTGCCTGGAGTCCAGCGAGGGACACTGAAGCTTTCTTT. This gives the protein CAWSPARDTEAFF.

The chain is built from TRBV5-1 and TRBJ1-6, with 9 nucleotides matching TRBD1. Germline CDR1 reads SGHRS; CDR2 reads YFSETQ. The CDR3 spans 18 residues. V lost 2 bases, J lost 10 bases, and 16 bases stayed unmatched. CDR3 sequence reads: CASSFLPPGQGVQSPLHF. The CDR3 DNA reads TGCGCCAGCAGCTTCCTCCCCCCGGGACAGGGTGTTCAGTCACCCCTCCACTTT.

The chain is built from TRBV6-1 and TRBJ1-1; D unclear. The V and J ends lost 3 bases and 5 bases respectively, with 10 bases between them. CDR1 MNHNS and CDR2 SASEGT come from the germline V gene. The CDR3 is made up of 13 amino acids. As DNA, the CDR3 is TGTGCCAGCAGTGAGTCGGGAAGGACTGAAGCTTTCTTT. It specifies CASSESGRTEAFF.

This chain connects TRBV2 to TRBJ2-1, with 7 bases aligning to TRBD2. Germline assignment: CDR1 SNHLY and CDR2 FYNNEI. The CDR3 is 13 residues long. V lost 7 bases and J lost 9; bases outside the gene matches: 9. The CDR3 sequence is CASMLAATGEQFF. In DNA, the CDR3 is TGTGCCAGCATGCTAGCGGCGACGGGTGAGCAGTTCTTC.

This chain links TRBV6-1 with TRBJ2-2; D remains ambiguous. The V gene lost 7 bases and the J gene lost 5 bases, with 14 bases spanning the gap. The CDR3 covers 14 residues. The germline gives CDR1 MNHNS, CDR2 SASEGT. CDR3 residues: CASTAFGQTGELFF. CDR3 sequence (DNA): TGTGCCAGCACCGCCTTCGGGCAGACCGGGGAGCTGTTTTTT.

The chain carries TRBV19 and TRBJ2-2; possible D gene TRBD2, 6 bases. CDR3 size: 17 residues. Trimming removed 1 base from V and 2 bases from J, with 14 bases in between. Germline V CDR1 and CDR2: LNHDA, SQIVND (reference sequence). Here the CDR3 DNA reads TGTGCCAGTAGTATAGTACGGCTAGCGAGCAACACCGGGGAGCTGTTTTTT. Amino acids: CASSIVRLASNTGELFF. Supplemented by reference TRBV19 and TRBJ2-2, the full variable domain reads DGGITQSPKYLFRKEGQNVTLSCEQNLNHDAMYWYRQDPGQGLRLIYYSQIVNDFQKGDIAEGYSVSREKKESFPLTVTSAQKNPTAFYLCASSIVRLASNTGELFFGEGSRLTVL.

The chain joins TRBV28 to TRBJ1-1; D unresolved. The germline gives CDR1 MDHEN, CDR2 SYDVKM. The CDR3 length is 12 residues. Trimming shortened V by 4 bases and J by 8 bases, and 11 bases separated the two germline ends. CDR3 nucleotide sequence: TGTGCCAGCAGTTCCTTCGAGGACGAAGCTTTCTTT. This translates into CASSSFEDEAFF.

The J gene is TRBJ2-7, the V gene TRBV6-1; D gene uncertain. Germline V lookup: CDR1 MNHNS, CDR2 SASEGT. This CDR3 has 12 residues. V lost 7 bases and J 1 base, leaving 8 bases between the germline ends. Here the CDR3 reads CASTETSYEQYF. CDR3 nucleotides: TGTGCCAGCACGGAGACATCCTACGAGCAGTACTTC.

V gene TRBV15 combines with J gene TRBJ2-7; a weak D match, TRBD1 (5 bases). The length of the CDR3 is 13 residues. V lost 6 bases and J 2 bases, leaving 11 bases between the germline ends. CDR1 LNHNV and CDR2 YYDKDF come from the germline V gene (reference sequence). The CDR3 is CATSHQGPYEQYF. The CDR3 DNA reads TGTGCCACCAGTCATCAGGGCCCCTACGAGCAGTACTTC.

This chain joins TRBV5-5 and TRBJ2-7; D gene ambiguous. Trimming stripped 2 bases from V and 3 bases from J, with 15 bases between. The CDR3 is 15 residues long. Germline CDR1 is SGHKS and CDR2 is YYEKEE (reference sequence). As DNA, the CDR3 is TGTGCCAGCAGCTTATCTTCTCGGGCGGACTACGAGCAGTACTTC. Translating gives CASSLSSRADYEQYF.

CDR3 amino acids: CASSSPPGKEYNEQFF. In DNA, the CDR3 is TGTGCCAGCAGCTCCCCACCGGGAAAAGAATACAATGAGCAGTTCTTC. The rearrangement joins TRBV5-4 to TRBJ2-1; D might be TRBD2 (5 bases). Germline CDR1 and CDR2: SGHNT and YYREEE (reference sequence). Deletions cut 3 bases from V and 4 bases from J, with 17 bases between. The length of the CDR3 is 16 residues.

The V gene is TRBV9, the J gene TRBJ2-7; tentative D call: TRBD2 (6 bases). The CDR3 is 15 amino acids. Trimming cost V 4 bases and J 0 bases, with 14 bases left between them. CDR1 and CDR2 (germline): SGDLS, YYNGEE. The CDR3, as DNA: TGTGCCAGCAGCCCCGTCGGGAGTTCCTCCTACGAGCAGTACTTC. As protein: CASSPVGSSSYEQYF.